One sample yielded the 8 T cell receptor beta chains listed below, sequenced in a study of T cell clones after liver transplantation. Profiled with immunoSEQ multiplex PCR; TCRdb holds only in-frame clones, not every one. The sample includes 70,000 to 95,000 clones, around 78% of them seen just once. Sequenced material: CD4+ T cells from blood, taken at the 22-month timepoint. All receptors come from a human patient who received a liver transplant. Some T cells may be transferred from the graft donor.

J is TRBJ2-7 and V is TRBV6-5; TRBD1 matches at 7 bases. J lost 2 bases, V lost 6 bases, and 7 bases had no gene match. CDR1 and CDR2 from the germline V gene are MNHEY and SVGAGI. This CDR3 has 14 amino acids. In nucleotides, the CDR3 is TGTGCCAGCAGCTTCCGGGACAGAGCCTACGAGCAGTACTTC. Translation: CASSFRDRAYEQYF.

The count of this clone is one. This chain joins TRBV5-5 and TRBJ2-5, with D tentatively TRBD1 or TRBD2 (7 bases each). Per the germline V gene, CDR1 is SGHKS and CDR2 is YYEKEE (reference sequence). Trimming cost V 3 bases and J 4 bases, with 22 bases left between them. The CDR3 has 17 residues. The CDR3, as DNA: TGTGCCAGCAGCTCTACCCCCACAGGGAGGGGGCCAGAGACCCAGTACTTC. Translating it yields CASSSTPTGRGPETQYF.

CDR3 bases: TGTGCCAGTAGCCGGGACAGGGACTTGTTGCAAAAACTGTTTTTT. Encoded protein: CASSRDRDLLQKLFF. The chain has TRBV19 and TRBJ1-4, with 9 bases matching TRBD1. CDR1 LNHDA and CDR2 SQIVND come from the germline V gene (reference sequence). The CDR3 spans 15 residues. V lost 6 bases, J lost 9 bases, and 11 bases stayed unmatched.

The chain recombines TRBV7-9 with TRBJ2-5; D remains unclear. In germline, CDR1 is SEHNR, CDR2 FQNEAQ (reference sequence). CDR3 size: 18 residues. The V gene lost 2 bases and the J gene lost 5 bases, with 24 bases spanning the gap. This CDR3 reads CASSLFGRERDSQETQYF. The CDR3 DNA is TGTGCCAGCAGCTTATTCGGTCGAGAACGAGATTCGCAGGAGACCCAGTACTTC.

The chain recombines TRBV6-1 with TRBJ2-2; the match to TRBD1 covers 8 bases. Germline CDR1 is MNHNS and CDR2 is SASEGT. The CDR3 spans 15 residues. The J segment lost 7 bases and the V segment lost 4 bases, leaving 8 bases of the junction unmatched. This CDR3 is CASSGGQGRYGELFF. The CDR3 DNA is TGTGCCAGCAGTGGCGGACAGGGCAGGTACGGGGAGCTGTTTTTT.

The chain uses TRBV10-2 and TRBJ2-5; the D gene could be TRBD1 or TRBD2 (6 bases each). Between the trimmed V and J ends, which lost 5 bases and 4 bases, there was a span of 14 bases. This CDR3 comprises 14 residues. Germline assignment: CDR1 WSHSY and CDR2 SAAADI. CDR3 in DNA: TGCGCCAGCAGTCGAGAGGGGGGCCGAGAGACCCAGTACTTC. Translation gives CASSREGGRETQYF.

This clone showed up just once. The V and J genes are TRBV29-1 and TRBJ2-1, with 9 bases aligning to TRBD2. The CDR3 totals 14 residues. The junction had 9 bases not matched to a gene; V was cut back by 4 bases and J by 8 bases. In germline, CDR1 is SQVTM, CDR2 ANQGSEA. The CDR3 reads CSVVRSGRSDEQFF. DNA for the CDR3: TGCAGCGTTGTTCGGAGCGGGAGGTCGGATGAGCAGTTCTTC.

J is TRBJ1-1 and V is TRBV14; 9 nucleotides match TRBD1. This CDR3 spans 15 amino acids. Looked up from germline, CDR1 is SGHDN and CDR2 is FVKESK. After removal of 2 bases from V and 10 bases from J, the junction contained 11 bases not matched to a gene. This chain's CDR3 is CASSQLTGGTQPAFF. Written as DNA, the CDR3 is TGTGCCAGCAGCCAATTGACAGGGGGTACGCAACCAGCTTTCTTT.